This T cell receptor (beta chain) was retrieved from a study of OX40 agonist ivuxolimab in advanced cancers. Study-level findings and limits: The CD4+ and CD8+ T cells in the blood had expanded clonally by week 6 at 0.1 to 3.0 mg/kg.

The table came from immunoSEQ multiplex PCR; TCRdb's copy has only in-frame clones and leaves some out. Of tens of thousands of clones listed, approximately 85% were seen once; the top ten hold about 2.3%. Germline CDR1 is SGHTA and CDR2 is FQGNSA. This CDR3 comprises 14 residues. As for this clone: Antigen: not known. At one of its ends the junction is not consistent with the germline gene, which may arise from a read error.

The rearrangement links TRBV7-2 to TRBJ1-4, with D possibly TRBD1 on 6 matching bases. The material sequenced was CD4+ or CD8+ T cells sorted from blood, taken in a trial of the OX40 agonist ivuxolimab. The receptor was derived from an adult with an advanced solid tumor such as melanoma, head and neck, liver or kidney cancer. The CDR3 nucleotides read TGTGCCACCAGCGTTACAGGGCCTAATGAAAAACTGTTTTTT. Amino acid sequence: CATSVTGPNEKLFF.